One and the same sample provided the 24 T cell receptor beta chains below, sequenced in a study of T cells in Graves' hyperthyroidism and ophthalmopathy. Researchers amplified the TCR beta CDR3 regions from RNA transcripts. During a first-round RT-PCR of the TCR CDR3, the HTBI primer set was used. TCRdb analysed the multiplex PCR reads with MiXCR anew, one entry per CDR3 protein. The data hold about 660,000 distinct CDR3 sequences, with nearly 45% observed a single time. The sequenced material came from peripheral blood or thyroid tissue (not recorded which). The receptors originated from an adult man with Graves' disease, either hyperthyroidism or ophthalmopathy (not recorded which).

This clonotype was recorded at least ten times. The J gene is TRBJ2-7, the V gene TRBV10-3; 8 bases are a match to TRBD1. The V gene end was trimmed by 7 bases and the J gene end by 3 bases; junction bases not matched to a gene: 5. The CDR3 is made up of 13 amino acids. Germline CDR1 and CDR2: ENHRY and SYGVKD. The CDR3 DNA follows: TGTGCCATCAACGACAGGGGTAACTACGAGCAGTACTTC. This translates into CAINDRGNYEQYF.

For this clonotype: Given a much more abundant clone one base away, this may be a read error. The chain is built from TRBV29-1 and TRBJ1-2; TRBD1 aligns across 9 bases. The CDR3 consists of 15 residues. The germline CDR1 and CDR2 sequences are SQVTM and ANQGSEA. The CDR3 loop reads CSVAYNRGLGYSYTF. The CDR3 DNA sequence: TGCAGCGTCGCTTACAACAGGGGGCTGGGCTATAGCTACACCTTC. The variable domain in full, completed from reference TRBV29-1 and TRBJ1-2, reads SAVISQKPSRDICQRGTSLTIQCQVDSQVTMMFWYRQQPGQSLTLIATANQGSEATYESGFVIDKFPISRPNLTFSTLTVSNMSPEDSSIYLCSVAYNRGLGYSYTFGSGTRLTVV.

This clonotype was seen a few times. CDR3 coding DNA: TGTGCCAGCAGGGACACGGAAGCTGATAATGAAAAACTGTTTTTT. Translating gives CASRDTEADNEKLFF. V is TRBV6-5 and J is TRBJ1-4; maybe TRBD1 (5 bases). Germline CDR1 MNHEY, CDR2 SVGAGI. V shed 6 bases and J shed 4 bases, with 15 bases lying between them. The CDR3 contains 15 residues.

This clonotype was picked up a small number of times. V usage is TRBV5-1 and J usage is TRBJ1-6; no definite D call. Germline V gives CDR1 SGHRS, CDR2 YFSETQ. V was cut by 4 bases and J by 9 bases, with 20 bases left in between. The CDR3 length is 16 residues. The CDR3 is CASSQALGTRSSPLHF. The CDR3 DNA reads TGCGCCAGCAGCCAGGCTCTGGGCACGCGATCTTCACCCCTCCACTTT.

The chain links TRBV20-1 to TRBJ2-7; 7 bases fit TRBD2. Per the germline V gene, CDR1 is DFQATT and CDR2 is SNEGSKA (reference sequence). V trimming: 0 bases; J trimming: 1 base; junction bases outside the gene matches: 9. The CDR3 is 16 amino acids. The CDR3 sequence: CSARDRMLADSYEQYF. The CDR3 region has the DNA TGCAGTGCTAGAGACCGTATGCTAGCGGATTCCTACGAGCAGTACTTC.

The chain uses TRBV25-1 and TRBJ1-3; TRBD1 is a possible D gene (5 bases). Trimming cost V 8 bases and J 2 bases, with 22 bases left between them. The CDR3 is 17 residues long. Germline CDR1 and CDR2: MGHDK and SYGVNS. Here the CDR3 DNA reads TGTGCCAGCTTAGAGGCGCGCGGGGGATGGGCTGGAAACACCATATATTTT. Translation: CASLEARGGWAGNTIYF.

In this sample, this clonotype turned up many times. V and J are TRBV19 and TRBJ2-2; unclear D gene. The CDR3 has 13 amino acids. Germline V gene sequence: CDR1 LNHDA, CDR2 SQIVND (reference sequence). The V and J ends lost 6 bases and 7 bases respectively, with 12 bases between them. The CDR3 DNA reads as TGTGCCAGTAGATCCCTAAGGAGCGGGGAGCTGTTTTTT. Protein: CASRSLRSGELFF.

This clonotype was seen repeatedly, ten times or more. The chain links TRBV7-8 to TRBJ2-7; possibly TRBD2 for D (7 bases). V lost 7 bases to trimming and J lost 3 bases, with 16 bases between them. CDR3 length equals 14 residues. Germline lookup yields CDR1 SGHVS and CDR2 FQNEAQ. CDR3 sequence reads: CASTNSGGGYEQYF. The CDR3 DNA sequence: TGTGCCAGCACCAATTCGGGGGGCGGCTACGAGCAGTACTTC.

At least ten counts were recorded for this clonotype. The chain combines TRBV12-3 or TRBV12-4 with TRBJ1-5, with 7 bases identical to TRBD1. The length of the CDR3 is 14 residues. With 5 bases clipped from V and 5 bases from J, the junction kept 6 bases outside the gene matches. The CDR3 DNA reads TGTGCCAGCAGTCTCCGGGACAGCGATCAGCCCCAGCATTTT. This sequence encodes CASSLRDSDQPQHF.

The chain carries TRBV5-4 and TRBJ1-1, with D tentatively TRBD1 (5 bases). This CDR3 region has 11 residues. V was trimmed by 1 base and J by 11 bases, leaving 9 bases between them. The germline V gene has CDR1 SGHNT and CDR2 YYREEE (reference sequence). Here the CDR3 DNA reads TGTGCCAGCAGCTTGTTAGGGGTGGCTTTCTTT. Encoded protein: CASSLLGVAFF. The complete variable domain, with remaining parts taken from reference TRBV5-4 and TRBJ1-1, reads ETGVTQSPTHLIKTRGQQVTLRCSSQSGHNTVSWYQQALGQGPQFIFQYYREEENGRGNFPPRFSGLQFPNYSSELNVNALELDDSALYLCASSLLGVAFFGQGTRLTVV.

This clonotype came up a few times. The chain recombines TRBV2 with TRBJ1-2; 11 bases are a match to TRBD1. The CDR3 spans 16 residues. After removal of 6 bases from V and 0 bases from J, the junction contained 6 bases not matched to a gene. Germline values: CDR1 SNHLY, CDR2 FYNNEI. In nucleotides, the CDR3 is TGTGCCAGCAGGGGGACAGGGGGTATAGCTAACTATGGCTACACCTTC. This codes for CASRGTGGIANYGYTF.

This clonotype was counted at least ten times. The rearrangement joins TRBV20-1 to TRBJ1-5; D is perhaps TRBD1 (6 bases). CDR1 is DFQATT, CDR2 SNEGSKA, per germline (reference sequence). V shed 0 bases and J shed 7 bases, with 16 bases lying between them. There are 15 residues in the CDR3. CDR3 amino acids: CSARDRWGQGQPQHF. CDR3 coding DNA: TGCAGTGCTAGAGATCGATGGGGGCAAGGGCAGCCCCAGCATTTT.

The genes are TRBV10-3 and TRBJ1-5; D remains ambiguous. The CDR3 loop spans 13 amino acids. Between the trimmed V and J ends, which lost 11 bases and 3 bases, there was a span of 14 bases. Germline CDR1 reads ENHRY; CDR2 reads SYGVKD. The CDR3 DNA reads as TGTGCCTGGAGTGATGCCCCCAATCAGCCCCAGCATTTT. Protein sequence: CAWSDAPNQPQHF.

This clonotype showed up many times. The J gene is TRBJ2-5, the V gene TRBV20-1, with 9 nucleotides matching TRBD1. The germline CDR1 and CDR2 sequences are DFQATT and SNEGSKA (reference sequence). After removal of 5 bases from V and 4 bases from J, the junction contained 11 bases not matched to a gene. CDR3 length equals 15 residues. The CDR3 DNA is TGCAGTGCTCGAAAACAGGGGGCTGGGAGAGAGACCCAGTACTTC. Encoded protein: CSARKQGAGRETQYF.

This clonotype was recorded at least ten times. J is TRBJ2-7 and V is TRBV7-6; D remains unclear. The germline CDR1 and CDR2 sequences are SGHVS and FNYEAQ. Trimming stripped 5 bases from V and 0 bases from J, with 11 bases between. There are 14 residues in the CDR3. The CDR3 DNA reads TGTGCCAGCAGCCCGAGTAGGAGCTCCTACGAGCAGTACTTC. Translating gives CASSPSRSSYEQYF.

Only a few counts were recorded for this clonotype. The chain links TRBV2 to TRBJ2-2, with 8 bases matching TRBD1. After removal of 7 bases from V and 6 bases from J, the junction contained 7 bases not matched to a gene. CDR3 length equals 14 residues. In germline, CDR1 is SNHLY, CDR2 FYNNEI. The CDR3 DNA is TGTGCCAGCATGCAAGGACAGGGCGCCGGGGAGCTGTTTTTT. Encoded protein: CASMQGQGAGELFF.

Many counts were recorded for this clonotype. The CDR3: CASSFGGRDGYTF. CDR3 DNA sequence: TGTGCCAGCAGCTTCGGTGGACGTGACGGCTACACCTTC. The chain recombines TRBV7-2 with TRBJ1-2; D ambiguous. Germline V gene lookup returns CDR1 SGHTA and CDR2 FQGNSA. V gave up 3 bases and J gave up 8 bases, with 13 bases separating them. This CDR3 spans 13 amino acids.

Details on this clonotype: A read error may be the cause here, since a much bigger clone is one base away. The chain is built from TRBV7-8 and TRBJ1-1; 12 bases fit TRBD1. This CDR3 has 15 residues. Unmatched junction bases numbered 11, after V lost 4 bases and J lost 11 bases. CDR1 is SGHVS and CDR2 is FQNEAQ in the germline V gene. CDR3 sequence (DNA): TGTGCCAGCAGCTCCTTCCAATGGGACAGGGGGCTGGCTTTCTTT. Its protein is CASSSFQWDRGLAFF.

Worth noting for this clonotype: Possible read error: a much larger clone is one base away. This sequence joins TRBV7-9 and TRBJ1-2; D unresolved. This CDR3 has 13 amino acids. V lost 1 base and J 7 bases, leaving 10 bases between the germline ends. Germline assignment: CDR1 SEHNR and CDR2 FQNEAQ (reference sequence). CDR3 protein: CASSLGEAAGYTF. The DNA of the CDR3 is TGTGCCAGCAGCTTAGGGGAAGCAGCTGGCTACACCTTC.

The chain carries TRBV29-1 and TRBJ2-7; TRBD1 matches 7 bases. The V segment lost 4 bases and the J segment 0 bases; nucleotides outside the gene matches: 6. The CDR3 consists of 14 residues. Germline V CDR1 and CDR2: SQVTM, ANQGSEA. The CDR3 sequence: CSVGGTASSYEQYF. The DNA of the CDR3 is TGCAGCGTTGGGGGGACAGCGAGCTCCTACGAGCAGTACTTC.

The V call is TRBV7-9, the J call TRBJ2-5, with 7 bases fitting TRBD2. Germline CDR1 is SEHNR and CDR2 is FQNEAQ (reference sequence). The CDR3 has 16 residues. The V and J ends lost 1 base and 0 bases, in that order; junction bases with no gene match: 5. The CDR3, as DNA: TGTGCCAGCAGCTTAGGGCTAGCGGAGTACCAAGAGACCCAGTACTTC. Translated, it gives CASSLGLAEYQETQYF.

The chain joins TRBV7-4 to TRBJ1-1; D gene uncertain. Between the trimmed V and J ends, which lost 4 bases and 0 bases, there was a span of 12 bases. Germline V gene sequence: CDR1 SGHVT, CDR2 SQSDAQ. CDR3 size: 15 residues. The CDR3 sequence: CASSSDGRLNTEAFF. The CDR3 region has the DNA TGTGCCAGCAGCTCGGACGGACGGCTGAACACTGAAGCTTTCTTT.

Worth noting for this clonotype: With a much larger clone just one base away, this may be a read error. The rearrangement uses TRBV25-1 and TRBJ1-2; 7 positions agree with TRBD1. V dropped 7 bases and J dropped 6; count of bases not matched to a gene: 5. This CDR3 contains 12 residues. Germline loops: CDR1 MGHDK, CDR2 SYGVNS. The CDR3 DNA sequence: TGTGCCAGCATTGACAGGGTAAATGGCTACACCTTC. Its translation is CASIDRVNGYTF.

The chain uses TRBV2 and TRBJ2-5; 7 positions match TRBD1. CDR3 length: 13 amino acids. Germline V gene data show CDR1 as SNHLY and CDR2 as FYNNEI. Trimming cost V 3 bases and J 4 bases; bases outside gene matches: 2. The CDR3 DNA reads as TGTGCCAGCAGTGAGAACAGGGGAGAGACCCAGTACTTC. Residues: CASSENRGETQYF.